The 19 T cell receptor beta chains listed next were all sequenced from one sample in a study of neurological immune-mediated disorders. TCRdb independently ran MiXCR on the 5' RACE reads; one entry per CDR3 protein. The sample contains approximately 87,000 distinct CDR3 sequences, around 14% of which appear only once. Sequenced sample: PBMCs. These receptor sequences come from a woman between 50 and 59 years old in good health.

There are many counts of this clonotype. In DNA, the CDR3 is TGTGCCAGCAGCTTGGGAAGGAGGGATACGCAGTATTTT. Encoded protein: CASSLGRRDTQYF. This chain uses TRBV5-8 with TRBJ2-3; D is perhaps TRBD2 (5 bases). CDR3 size: 13 residues. The germline V and J ends were trimmed by 0 bases and 6 bases, with 8 bases remaining between them. Germline loops: CDR1 SGHTS, CDR2 YDEGEE.

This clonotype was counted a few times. CDR3 sequence reads: CASSSSYPGQGAYEQYF. CDR3 in DNA: TGCGCCAGCAGCTCATCATATCCGGGACAGGGGGCCTACGAGCAGTACTTC. The chain uses TRBV5-1 and TRBJ2-7; TRBD1 matches at 11 bases. The V segment lost 3 bases and the J segment 2 bases; nucleotides outside the gene matches: 10. Per germline, CDR1 SGHRS and CDR2 YFSETQ. The CDR3 has 17 amino acids.

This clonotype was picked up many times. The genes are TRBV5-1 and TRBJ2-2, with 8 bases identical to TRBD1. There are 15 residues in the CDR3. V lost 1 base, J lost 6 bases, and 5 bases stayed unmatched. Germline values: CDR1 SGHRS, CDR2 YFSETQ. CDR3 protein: CASSLPQGVSGELFF. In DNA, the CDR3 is TGCGCCAGCAGCTTGCCACAGGGGGTTTCCGGGGAGCTGTTTTTT.

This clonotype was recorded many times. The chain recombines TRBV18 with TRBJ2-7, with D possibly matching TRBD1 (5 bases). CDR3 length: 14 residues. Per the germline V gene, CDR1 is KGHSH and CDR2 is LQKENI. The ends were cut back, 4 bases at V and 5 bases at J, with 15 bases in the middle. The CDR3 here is CASSRPQGTDEQYF. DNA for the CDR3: TGTGCCAGCTCACGACCCCAGGGAACTGACGAGCAGTACTTC.

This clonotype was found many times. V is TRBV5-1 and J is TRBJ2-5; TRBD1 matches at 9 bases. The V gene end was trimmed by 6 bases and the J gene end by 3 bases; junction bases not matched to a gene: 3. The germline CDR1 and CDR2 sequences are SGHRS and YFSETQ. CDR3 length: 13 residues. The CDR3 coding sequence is TGCGCCAGCAACCGGGACAGGGAAGAGACCCAGTACTTC. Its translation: CASNRDREETQYF.

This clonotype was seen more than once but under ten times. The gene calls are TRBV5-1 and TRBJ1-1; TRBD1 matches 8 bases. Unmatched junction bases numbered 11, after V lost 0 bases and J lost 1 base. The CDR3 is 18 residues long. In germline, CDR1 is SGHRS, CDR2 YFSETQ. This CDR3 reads CASSLAGSRDRTNTEAFF. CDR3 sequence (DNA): TGCGCCAGCAGCTTGGCGGGGTCAAGGGACAGGACGAACACTGAAGCTTTCTTT.

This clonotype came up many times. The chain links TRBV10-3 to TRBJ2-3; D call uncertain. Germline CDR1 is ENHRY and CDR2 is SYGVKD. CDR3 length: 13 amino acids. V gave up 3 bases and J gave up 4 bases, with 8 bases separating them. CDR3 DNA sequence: TGTGCCATCAGTGACGGTGTGGCAGATACGCAGTATTTT. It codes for CAISDGVADTQYF.

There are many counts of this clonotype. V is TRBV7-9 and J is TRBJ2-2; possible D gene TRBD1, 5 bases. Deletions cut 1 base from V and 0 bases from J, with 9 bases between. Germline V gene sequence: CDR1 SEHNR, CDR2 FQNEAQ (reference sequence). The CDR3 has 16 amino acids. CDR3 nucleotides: TGTGCCAGCAGCTTAGAGGACATTCCGAACACCGGGGAGCTGTTTTTT. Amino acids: CASSLEDIPNTGELFF.

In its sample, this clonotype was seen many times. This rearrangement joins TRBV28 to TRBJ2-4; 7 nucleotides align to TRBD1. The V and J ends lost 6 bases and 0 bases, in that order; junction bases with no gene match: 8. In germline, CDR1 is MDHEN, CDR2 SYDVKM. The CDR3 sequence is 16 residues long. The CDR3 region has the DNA TGTGCCAGCAGCTCACCAGGGGGACGAGCCAAAAACATTCAGTACTTC. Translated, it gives CASSSPGGRAKNIQYF.

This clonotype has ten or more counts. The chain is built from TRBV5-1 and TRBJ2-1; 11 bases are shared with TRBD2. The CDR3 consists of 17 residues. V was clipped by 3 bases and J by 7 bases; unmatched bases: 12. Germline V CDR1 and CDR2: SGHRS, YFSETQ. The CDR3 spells CASSSPWGSGGDNEQFF. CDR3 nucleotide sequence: TGCGCCAGCAGCTCCCCCTGGGGTAGCGGGGGGGATAATGAGCAGTTCTTC.

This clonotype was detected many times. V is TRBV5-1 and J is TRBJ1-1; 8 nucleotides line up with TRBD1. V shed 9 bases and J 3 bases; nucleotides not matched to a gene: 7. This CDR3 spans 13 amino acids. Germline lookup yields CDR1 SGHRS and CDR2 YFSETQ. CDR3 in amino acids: CATSDRVDTEAFF. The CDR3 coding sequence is TGCGCCACCTCGGACAGGGTGGACACTGAAGCTTTCTTT.

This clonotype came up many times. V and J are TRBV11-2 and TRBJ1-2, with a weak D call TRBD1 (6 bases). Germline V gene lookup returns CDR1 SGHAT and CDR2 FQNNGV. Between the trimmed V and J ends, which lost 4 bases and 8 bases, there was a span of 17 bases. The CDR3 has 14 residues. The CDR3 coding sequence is TGTGCCAGCAGCTCCCACCTGGGGGGCGAGGGCTACACCTTC. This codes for CASSSHLGGEGYTF.

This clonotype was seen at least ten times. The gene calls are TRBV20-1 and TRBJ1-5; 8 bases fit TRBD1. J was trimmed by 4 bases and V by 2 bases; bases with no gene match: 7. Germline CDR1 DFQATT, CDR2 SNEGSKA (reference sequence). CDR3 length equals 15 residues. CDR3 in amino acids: CSARLRTGKNQPQHF. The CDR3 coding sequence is TGCAGTGCTAGACTTAGGACAGGGAAAAATCAGCCCCAGCATTTT.

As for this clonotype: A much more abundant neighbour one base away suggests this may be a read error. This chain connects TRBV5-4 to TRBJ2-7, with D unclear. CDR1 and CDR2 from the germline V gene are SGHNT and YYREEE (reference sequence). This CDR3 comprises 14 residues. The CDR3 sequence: CVSSFARDAYEQYF. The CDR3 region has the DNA TGTGTCAGCAGCTTCGCGCGAGACGCCTACGAGCAGTACTTC.

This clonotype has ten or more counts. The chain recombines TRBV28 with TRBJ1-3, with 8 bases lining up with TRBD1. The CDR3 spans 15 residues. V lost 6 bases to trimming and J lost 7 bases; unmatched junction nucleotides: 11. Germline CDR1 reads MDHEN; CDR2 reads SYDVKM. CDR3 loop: CASSRRQGTANTIYF. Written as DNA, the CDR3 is TGTGCCAGCAGCCGAAGACAGGGGACCGCGAACACCATATATTTT.

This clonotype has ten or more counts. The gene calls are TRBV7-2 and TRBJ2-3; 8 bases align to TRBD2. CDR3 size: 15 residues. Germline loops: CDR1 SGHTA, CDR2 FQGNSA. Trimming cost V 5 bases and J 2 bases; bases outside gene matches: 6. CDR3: CASSTVAGTTDTQYF. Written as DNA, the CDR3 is TGTGCCAGCAGCACGGTAGCGGGGACCACAGATACGCAGTATTTT.

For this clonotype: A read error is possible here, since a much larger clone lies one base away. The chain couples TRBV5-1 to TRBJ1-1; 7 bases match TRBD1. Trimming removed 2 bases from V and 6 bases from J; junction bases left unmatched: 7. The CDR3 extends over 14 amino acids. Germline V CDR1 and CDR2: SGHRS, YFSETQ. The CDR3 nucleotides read TGCGCCAGCAGCTTCCATGGACAGGTCGCTGAAGCTTTCTTT. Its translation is CASSFHGQVAEAFF.

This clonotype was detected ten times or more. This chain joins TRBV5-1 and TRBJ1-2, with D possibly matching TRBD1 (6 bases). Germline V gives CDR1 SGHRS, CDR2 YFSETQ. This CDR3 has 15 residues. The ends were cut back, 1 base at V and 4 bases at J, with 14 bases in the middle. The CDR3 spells CASSLTGNLRYGYTF. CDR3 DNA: TGCGCCAGCAGCTTGACAGGGAACCTTCGCTATGGCTACACCTTC.

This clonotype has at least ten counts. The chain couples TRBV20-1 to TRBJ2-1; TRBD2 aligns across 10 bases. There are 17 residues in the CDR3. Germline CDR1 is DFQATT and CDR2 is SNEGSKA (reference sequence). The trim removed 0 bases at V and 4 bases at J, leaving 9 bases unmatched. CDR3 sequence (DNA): TGCAGTGCTAGAGATCTAAGCGGGAGGGCCTTGTACAATGAGCAGTTCTTC. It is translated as CSARDLSGRALYNEQFF.